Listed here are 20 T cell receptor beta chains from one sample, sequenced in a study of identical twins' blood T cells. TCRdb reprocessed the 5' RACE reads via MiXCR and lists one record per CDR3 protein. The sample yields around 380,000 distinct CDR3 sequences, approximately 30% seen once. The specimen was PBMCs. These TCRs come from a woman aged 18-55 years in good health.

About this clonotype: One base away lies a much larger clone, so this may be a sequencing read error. CDR3 coding DNA: TGTGCCAGCAGCTGGAACAATGAGCAGTTCTTC. Translation gives CASSWNNEQFF. This chain joins TRBV5-6 and TRBJ2-1; no firm D call. The ends were cut back, 3 bases at V and 5 bases at J, with 3 bases in the middle. There are 11 residues in the CDR3. Germline V gene data show CDR1 as SGHDT and CDR2 as YYEEEE. The whole variable domain, remainder taken from reference TRBV5-6 and TRBJ2-1, is DAGVTQSPTHLIKTRGQQVTLRCSPKSGHDTVSWYQQALGQGPQFIFQYYEEEERQRGNFPDRFSGHQFPNYSSELNVNALLLGDSALYLCASSWNNEQFFGPGTRLTVL.

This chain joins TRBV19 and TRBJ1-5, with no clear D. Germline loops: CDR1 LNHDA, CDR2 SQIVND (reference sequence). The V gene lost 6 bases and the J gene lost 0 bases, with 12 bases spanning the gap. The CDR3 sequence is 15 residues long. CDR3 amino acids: CASSSTQTSNQPQHF. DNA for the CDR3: TGTGCCAGTAGCTCAACACAAACTAGCAATCAGCCCCAGCATTTT.

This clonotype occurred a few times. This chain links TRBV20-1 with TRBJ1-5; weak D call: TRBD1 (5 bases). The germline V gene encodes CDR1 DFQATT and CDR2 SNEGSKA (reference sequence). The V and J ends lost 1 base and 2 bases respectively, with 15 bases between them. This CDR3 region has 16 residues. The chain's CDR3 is CSARGPGGGRNQPQHF. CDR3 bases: TGCAGTGCTAGAGGCCCCGGGGGAGGGCGCAATCAGCCCCAGCATTTT.

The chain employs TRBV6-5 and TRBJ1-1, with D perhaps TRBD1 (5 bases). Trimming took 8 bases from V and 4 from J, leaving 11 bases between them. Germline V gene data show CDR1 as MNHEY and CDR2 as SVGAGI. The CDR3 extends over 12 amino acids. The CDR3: CASGGGPTEAFF. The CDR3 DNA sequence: TGTGCCAGCGGGGGAGGGCCCACTGAAGCTTTCTTT.

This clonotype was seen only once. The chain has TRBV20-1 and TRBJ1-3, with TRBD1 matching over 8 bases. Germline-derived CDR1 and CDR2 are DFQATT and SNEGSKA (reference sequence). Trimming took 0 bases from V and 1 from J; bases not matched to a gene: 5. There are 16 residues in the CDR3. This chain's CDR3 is CSARDHYRGSGNTIYF. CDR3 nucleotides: TGCAGTGCTAGAGATCATTACAGGGGGTCTGGAAACACCATATATTTT.

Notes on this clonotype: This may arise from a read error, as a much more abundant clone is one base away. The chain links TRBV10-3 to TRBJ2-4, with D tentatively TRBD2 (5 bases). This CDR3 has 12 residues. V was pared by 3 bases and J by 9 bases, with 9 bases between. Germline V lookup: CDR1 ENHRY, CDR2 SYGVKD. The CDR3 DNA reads TGTGCCATCAGTGAACTAGGGAGCATTCAGTACTTC. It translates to CAISELGSIQYF.

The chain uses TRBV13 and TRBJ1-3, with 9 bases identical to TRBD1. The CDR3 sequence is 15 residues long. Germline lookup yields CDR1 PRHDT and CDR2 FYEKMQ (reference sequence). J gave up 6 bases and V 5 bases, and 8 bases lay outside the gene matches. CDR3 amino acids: CASSNRDRDENTIYF. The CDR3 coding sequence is TGTGCCAGCAGCAACCGGGACAGGGACGAAAACACCATATATTTT.

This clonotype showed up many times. The CDR3: CAISESGGHSEAFF. DNA for the CDR3: TGTGCCATCAGTGAGTCGGGGGGTCATAGTGAAGCTTTCTTT. The V call is TRBV10-3, the J call TRBJ1-1, with a weak D call TRBD1 (5 bases). Trimming shortened V by 0 bases and J by 7 bases, and 12 bases separated the two germline ends. The CDR3 consists of 14 residues. Germline CDR1 is ENHRY and CDR2 is SYGVKD.

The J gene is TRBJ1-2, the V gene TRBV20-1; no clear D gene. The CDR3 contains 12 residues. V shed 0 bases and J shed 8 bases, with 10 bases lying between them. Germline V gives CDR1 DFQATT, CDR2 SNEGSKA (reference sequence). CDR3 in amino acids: CSARDGKTGYTF. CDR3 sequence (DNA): TGCAGTGCTAGAGACGGGAAAACCGGCTACACCTTC.

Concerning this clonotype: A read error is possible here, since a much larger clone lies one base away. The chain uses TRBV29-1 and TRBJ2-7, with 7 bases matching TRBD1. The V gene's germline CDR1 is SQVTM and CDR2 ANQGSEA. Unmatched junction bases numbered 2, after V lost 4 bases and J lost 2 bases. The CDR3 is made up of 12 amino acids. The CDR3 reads CSVGGQTYEQYF. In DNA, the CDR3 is TGCAGCGTTGGGGGACAGACCTACGAGCAGTACTTC.

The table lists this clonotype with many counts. CDR3 amino acids: CAISRDRGHEQFF. CDR3 sequence (DNA): TGTGCCATCAGCCGGGACAGGGGACATGAGCAGTTCTTC. The chain has TRBV10-3 and TRBJ2-1; TRBD1 matches 10 bases. The V and J ends lost 6 bases and 8 bases, in that order; junction bases with no gene match: 4. This CDR3 comprises 13 residues. Germline loops: CDR1 ENHRY, CDR2 SYGVKD.

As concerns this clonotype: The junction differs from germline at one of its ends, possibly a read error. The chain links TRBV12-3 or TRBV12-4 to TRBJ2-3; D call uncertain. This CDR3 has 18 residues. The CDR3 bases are TGTGCCGGCAGTAGTCGTTCTAGGCTGAGTATCTTCACAGATACGCAGTATTTT. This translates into CAGSSRSRLSIFTDTQYF.

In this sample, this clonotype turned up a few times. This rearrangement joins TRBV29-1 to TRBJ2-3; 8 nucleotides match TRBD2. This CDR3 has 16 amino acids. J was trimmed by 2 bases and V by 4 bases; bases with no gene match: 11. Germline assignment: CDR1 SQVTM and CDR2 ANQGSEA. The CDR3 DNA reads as TGCAGCGTTGGGGGCGCCGGGACTAGTTTCACAGATACGCAGTATTTT. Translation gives CSVGGAGTSFTDTQYF.

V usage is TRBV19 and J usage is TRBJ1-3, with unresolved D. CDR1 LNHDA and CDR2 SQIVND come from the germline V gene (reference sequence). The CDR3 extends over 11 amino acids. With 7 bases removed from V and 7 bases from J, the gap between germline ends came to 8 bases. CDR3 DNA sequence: TGTGCCAGTATTGCGGGGAACACCATATATTTT. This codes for CASIAGNTIYF.

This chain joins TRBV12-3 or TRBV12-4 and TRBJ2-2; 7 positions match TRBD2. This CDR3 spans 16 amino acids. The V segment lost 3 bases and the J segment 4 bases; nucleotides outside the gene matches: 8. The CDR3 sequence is CASSFGLAALTGELFF. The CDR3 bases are TGTGCCAGCAGTTTTGGTCTAGCGGCTCTCACCGGGGAGCTGTTTTTT.

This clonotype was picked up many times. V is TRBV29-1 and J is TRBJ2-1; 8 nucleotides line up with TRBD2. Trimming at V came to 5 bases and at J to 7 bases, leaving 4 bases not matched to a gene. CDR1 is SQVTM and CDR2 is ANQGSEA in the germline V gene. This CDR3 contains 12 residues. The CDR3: CSVSGRNNEQFF. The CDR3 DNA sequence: TGCAGCGTTAGCGGGAGAAATAATGAGCAGTTCTTC.

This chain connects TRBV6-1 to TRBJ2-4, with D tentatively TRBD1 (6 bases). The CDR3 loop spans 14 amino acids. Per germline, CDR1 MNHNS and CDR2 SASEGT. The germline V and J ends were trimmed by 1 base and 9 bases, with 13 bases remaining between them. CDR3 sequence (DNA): TGTGCCAGCAGTGAAGACAGGGTCATTACCATTCAGTACTTC. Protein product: CASSEDRVITIQYF.

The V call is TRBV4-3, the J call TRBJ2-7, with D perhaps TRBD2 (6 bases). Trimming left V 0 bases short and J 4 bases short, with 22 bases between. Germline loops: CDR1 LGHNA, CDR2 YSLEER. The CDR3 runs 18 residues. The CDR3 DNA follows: TGCGCCAGCAGCCAAGATCATATGGGTCGGGAGAGGATATACGAGCAGTACTTC. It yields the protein CASSQDHMGRERIYEQYF.

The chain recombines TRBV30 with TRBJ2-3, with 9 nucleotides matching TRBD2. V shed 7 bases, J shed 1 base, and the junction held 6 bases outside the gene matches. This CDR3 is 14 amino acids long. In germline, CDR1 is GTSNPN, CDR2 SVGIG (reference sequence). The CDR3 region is CALTTSGGTDTQYF. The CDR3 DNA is TGTGCCTTGACGACTAGCGGCGGCACAGATACGCAGTATTTT.

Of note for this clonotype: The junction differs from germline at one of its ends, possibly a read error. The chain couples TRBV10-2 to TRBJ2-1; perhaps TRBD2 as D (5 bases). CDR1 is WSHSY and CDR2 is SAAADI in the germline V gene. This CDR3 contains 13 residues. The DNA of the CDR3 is TGCGCCAGCAGTGTGGACTCCCGGGGTGAGCAGTCCTTC. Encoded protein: CASSVDSRGEQSF.